This TCR beta chain was identified during a study of blood T cell repertoires in COVID-19. Only in-frame clones appear in the TCRdb table, and some are missing; sequencing was by immunoSEQ multiplex PCR. The repertoire holds over 50,000 clones, 91% seen once, with less than 7.5% in the top ten. CDR3 size: 16 residues. Germline-derived CDR1 and CDR2 are MNHEY and SMNVEV (reference sequence). The V and J ends lost 8 bases and 5 bases respectively, with 22 bases between them. The TCR comes from a man between 45 and 60 years old with active COVID-19. Input material: peripheral blood. The chain recombines TRBV27 with TRBJ2-1, with a possible D match to TRBD2 (7 bases). The CDR3 bases are TGTGCCAGCGGACCTGGGAGGGGGGTCGGGCACAATGAGCAGTTCTTC. Translating it yields CASGPGRGVGHNEQFF.